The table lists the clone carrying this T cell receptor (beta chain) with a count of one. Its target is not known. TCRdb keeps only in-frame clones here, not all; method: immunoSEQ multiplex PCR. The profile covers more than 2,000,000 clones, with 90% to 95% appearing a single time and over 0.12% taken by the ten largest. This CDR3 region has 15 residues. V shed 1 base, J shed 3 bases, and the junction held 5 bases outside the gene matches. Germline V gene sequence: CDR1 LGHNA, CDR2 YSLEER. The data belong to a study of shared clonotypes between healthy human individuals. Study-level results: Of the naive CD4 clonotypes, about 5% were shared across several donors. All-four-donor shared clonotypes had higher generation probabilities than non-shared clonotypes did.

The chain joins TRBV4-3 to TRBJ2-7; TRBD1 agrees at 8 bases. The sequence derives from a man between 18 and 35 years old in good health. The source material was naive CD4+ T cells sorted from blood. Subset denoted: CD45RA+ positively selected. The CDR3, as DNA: TGCGCCAGCAGCCAAGGAGTGACAGGGGTCTACGAGCAGTACTTC. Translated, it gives CASSQGVTGVYEQYF.